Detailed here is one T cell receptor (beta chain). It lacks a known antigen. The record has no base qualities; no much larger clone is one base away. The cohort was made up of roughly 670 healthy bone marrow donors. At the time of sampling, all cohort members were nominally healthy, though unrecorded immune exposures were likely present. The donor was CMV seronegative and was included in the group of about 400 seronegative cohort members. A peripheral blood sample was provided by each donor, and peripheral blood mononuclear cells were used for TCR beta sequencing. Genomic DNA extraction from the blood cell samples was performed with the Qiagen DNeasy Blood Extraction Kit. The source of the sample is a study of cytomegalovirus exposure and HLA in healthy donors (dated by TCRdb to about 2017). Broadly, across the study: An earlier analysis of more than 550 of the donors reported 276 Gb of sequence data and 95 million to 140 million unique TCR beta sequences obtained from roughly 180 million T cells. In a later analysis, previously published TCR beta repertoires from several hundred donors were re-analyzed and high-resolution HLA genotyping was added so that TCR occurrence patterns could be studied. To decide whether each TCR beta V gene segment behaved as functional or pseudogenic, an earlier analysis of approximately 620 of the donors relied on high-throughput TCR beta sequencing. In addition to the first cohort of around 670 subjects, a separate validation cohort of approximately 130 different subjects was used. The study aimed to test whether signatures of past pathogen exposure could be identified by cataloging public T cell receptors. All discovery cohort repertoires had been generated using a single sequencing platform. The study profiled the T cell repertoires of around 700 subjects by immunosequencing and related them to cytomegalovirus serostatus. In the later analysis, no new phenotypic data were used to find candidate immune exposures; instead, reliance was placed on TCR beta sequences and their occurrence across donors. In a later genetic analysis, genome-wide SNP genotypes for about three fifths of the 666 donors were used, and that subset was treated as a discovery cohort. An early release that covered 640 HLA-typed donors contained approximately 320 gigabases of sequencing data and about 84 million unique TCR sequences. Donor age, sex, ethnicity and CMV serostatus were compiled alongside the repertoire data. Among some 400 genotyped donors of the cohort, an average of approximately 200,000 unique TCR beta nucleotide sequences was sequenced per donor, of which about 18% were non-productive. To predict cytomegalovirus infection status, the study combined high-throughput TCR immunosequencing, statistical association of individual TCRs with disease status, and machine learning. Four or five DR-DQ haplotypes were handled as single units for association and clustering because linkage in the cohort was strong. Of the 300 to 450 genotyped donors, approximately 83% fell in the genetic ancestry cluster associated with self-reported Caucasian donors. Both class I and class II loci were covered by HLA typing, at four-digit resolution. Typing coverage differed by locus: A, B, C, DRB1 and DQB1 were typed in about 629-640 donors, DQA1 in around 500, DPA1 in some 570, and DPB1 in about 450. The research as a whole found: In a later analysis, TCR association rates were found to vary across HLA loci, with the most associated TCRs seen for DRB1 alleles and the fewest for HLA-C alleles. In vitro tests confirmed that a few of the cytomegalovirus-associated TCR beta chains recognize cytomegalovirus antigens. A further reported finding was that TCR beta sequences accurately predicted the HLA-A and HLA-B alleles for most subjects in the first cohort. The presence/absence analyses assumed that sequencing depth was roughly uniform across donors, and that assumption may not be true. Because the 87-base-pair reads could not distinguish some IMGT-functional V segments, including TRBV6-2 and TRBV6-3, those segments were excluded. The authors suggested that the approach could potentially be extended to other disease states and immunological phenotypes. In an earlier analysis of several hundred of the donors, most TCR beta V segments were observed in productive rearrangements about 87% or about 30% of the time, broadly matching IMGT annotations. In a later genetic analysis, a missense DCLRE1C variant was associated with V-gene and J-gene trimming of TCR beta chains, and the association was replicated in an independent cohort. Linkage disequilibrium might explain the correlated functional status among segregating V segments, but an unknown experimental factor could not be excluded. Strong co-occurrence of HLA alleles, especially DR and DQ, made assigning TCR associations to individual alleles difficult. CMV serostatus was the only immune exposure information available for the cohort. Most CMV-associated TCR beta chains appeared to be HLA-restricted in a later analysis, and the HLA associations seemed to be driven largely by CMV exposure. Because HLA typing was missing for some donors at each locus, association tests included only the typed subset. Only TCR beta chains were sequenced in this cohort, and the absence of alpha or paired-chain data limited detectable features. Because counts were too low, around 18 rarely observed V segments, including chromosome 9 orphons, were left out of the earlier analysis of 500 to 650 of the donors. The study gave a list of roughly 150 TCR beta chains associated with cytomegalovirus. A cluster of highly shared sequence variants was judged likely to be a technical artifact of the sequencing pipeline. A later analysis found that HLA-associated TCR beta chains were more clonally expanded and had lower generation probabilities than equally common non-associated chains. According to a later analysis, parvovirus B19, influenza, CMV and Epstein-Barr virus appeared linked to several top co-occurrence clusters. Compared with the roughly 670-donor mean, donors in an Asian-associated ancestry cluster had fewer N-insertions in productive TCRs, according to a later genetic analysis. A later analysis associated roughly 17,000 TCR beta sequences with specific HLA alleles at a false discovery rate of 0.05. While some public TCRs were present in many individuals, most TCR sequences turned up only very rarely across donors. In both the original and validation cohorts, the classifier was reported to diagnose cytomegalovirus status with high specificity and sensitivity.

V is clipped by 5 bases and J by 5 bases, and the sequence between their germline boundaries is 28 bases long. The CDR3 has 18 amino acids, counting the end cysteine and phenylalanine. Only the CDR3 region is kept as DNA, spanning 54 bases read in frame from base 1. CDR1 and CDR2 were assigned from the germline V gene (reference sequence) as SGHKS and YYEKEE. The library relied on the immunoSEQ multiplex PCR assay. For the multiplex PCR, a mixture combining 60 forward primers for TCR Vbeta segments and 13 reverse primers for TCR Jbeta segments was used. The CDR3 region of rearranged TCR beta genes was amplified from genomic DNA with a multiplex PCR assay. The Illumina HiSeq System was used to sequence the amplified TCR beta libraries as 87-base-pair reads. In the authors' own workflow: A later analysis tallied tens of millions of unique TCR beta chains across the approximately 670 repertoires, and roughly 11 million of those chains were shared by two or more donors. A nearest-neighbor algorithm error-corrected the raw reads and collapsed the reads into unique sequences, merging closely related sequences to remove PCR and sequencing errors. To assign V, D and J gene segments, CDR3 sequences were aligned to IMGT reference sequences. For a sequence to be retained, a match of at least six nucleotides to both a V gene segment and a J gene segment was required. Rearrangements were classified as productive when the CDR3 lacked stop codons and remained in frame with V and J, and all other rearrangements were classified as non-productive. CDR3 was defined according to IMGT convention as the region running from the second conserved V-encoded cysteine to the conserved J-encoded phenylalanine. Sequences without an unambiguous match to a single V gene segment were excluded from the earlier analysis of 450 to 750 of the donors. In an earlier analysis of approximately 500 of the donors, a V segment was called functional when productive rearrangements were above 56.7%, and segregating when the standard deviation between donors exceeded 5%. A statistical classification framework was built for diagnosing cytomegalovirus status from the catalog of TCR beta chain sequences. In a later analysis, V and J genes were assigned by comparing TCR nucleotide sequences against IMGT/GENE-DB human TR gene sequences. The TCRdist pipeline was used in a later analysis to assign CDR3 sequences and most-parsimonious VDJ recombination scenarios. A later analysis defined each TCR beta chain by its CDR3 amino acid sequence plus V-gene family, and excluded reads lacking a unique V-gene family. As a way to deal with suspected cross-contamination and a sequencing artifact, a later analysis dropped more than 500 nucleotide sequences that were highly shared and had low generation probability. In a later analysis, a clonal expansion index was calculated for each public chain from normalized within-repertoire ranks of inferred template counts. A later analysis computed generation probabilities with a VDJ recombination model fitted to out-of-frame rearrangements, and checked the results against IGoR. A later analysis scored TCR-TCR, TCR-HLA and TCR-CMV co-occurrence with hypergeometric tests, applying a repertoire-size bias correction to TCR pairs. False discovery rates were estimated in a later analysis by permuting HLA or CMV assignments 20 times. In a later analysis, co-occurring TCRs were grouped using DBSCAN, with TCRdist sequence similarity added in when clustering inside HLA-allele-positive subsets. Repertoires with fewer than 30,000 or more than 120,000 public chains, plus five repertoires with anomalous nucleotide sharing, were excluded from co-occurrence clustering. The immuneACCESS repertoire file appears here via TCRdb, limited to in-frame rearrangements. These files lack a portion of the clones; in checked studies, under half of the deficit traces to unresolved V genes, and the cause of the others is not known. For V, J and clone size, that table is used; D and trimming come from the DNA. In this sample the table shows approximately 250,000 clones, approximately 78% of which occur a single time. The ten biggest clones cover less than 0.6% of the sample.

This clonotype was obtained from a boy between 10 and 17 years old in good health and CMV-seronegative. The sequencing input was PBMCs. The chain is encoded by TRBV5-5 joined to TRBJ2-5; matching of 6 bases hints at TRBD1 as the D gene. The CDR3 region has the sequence CASSWADVRGMGGETQYF. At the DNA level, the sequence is TGTGCCAGCAGTTGGGCAGATGTAAGGGGGATGGGCGGGGAGACCCAGTACTTC.